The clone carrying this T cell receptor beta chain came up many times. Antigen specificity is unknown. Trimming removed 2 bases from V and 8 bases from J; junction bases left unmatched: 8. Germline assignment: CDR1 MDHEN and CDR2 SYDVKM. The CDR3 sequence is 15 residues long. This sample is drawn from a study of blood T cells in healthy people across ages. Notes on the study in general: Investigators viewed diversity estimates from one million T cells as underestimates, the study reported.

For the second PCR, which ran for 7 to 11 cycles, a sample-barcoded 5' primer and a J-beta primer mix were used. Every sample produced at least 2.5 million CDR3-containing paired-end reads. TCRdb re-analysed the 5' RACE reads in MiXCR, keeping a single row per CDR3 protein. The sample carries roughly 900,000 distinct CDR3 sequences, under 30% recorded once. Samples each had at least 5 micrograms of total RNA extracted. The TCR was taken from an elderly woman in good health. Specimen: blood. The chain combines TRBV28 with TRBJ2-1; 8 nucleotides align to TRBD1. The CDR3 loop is CASSLIPPGQDEQFF. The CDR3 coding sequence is TGTGCCAGCAGTTTAATCCCGCCGGGACAGGATGAGCAGTTCTTC.